This T cell receptor (beta chain) was identified during a study of blood T cell repertoires in COVID-19. Turning to the study itself: There were acute and convalescent COVID-19 samples, and they came from the United States, Italy and Spain. The analysed material was cDNA or gDNA that came from T cells, B-cell-depleted T cells, or PBMCs.

Only in-frame clones appear in the TCRdb table, and some are missing; sequencing was by immunoSEQ multiplex PCR. This sample yields some 380,000 clones, of which roughly 77% are seen a single time; about 1% belongs to the top ten. Germline CDR1 SGHRS, CDR2 YFSETQ. The CDR3 is 15 residues long. The V end lost 5 bases, the J end lost 3 bases, and 18 bases lay between the germline ends. This TCR derives from a human donor with acute or convalescent COVID-19. The donor label of this sample is uncertain. The chain is built from TRBV5-1 and TRBJ2-7, with TRBD2 as a possible D gene (6 bases). The sample taken for sequencing was peripheral blood. CDR3 region: CASRLGGGARYEQYF. The CDR3 DNA reads TGCGCCAGCAGGCTGGGTGGAGGGGCGCGCTACGAGCAGTACTTC.